These 21 T cell receptor beta chains were sequenced from one sample in a study of human T cells and chemical hapten exposure. Stated time point: pre-sensitization, week 0. The treatment: therapeutic diphenylcyclopropenone sensitization with weekly scalp DPC. TCRdb itself ran the RACE reads through MiXCR, one entry per CDR3 protein. The sample includes more than 150,000 distinct CDR3 sequences, approximately 29% of them seen just once. The sequencing here drew on whole blood, taken in connection with sensitization to the hapten diphenylcyclopropenone (DPC). These receptors were obtained from a woman aged 25 to 39 with alopecia areata. Some clones in this sample may be carry-over from other donors' samples.

This rearrangement joins TRBV7-2 to TRBJ2-1, with D perhaps TRBD2 (5 bases). The V end was cut by 0 bases, the J end by 3 bases, with 9 bases between. The germline V gene encodes CDR1 SGHTA and CDR2 FQGNSA. This CDR3 is built from 15 residues. In DNA form, the CDR3 reads TGTGCCAGCAGCTTAGCAACTAGTTACTACAATGAGCAGTTCTTC. Residues: CASSLATSYYNEQFF. Filled out from reference TRBV7-2 and TRBJ2-1, the complete variable domain reads GAGVSQSPSNKVTEKGKDVELRCDPISGHTALYWYRQSLGQGLEFLIYFQGNSAPDKSGLPSDRFSAERTGGSVSTLTIQRTQQEDSAVYLCASSLATSYYNEQFFGPGTRLTVL.

Concerning this clonotype: At one end the junction does not follow the germline gene, possibly because of a read error. CDR3 protein: CSVDRRGLASSYNGQFF. As DNA, the CDR3 is TGCAGCGTTGACCGACGGGGACTAGCGAGCTCCTACAATGGGCAGTTCTTC. The rearrangement joins TRBV29-1 to TRBJ2-1; 10 nucleotides align to TRBD2. CDR1 and CDR2 from the germline V gene are SQVTM and ANQGSEA. This CDR3 is 17 amino acids long.

This clonotype was found many times. The rearrangement uses TRBV28 and TRBJ1-5; D is undetermined. CDR1 is MDHEN, CDR2 SYDVKM, per germline. V was clipped by 6 bases and J by 6 bases, with 12 bases between them. The CDR3 is made up of 13 amino acids. The CDR3 here is CASRRTVGQPQHF. In DNA, the CDR3 is TGTGCCAGCAGAAGGACGGTTGGTCAGCCCCAGCATTTT.

The rearrangement uses TRBV12-3 or TRBV12-4 and TRBJ1-1; TRBD1 matches 10 bases. The CDR3 has 13 residues. With 5 bases clipped from V and 8 bases from J, the junction kept 5 bases outside the gene matches. DNA for the CDR3: TGTGCCAGCAGTCTCCGGGACAGGGGCGAAGCTTTCTTT. This gives the protein CASSLRDRGEAFF.

The chain joins TRBV4-3 to TRBJ1-3; D not certain. Trimming shortened V by 0 bases and J by 0 bases, and 9 bases separated the two germline ends. The germline CDR1 and CDR2 sequences are LGHNA and YSLEER. The CDR3 runs to 16 residues. The CDR3 nucleotides read TGCGCCAGCAGCCAAGATTTCGCTGACTCTGGAAACACCATATATTTT. This codes for CASSQDFADSGNTIYF.

The chain is built from TRBV28 and TRBJ2-3, with 11 bases aligning to TRBD2. J gave up 2 bases and V 4 bases, and 5 bases lay outside the gene matches. The CDR3 contains 16 residues. From germline, CDR1 is MDHEN and CDR2 SYDVKM. The CDR3 loop reads CASSSPTSGTTDTQYF. CDR3 DNA sequence: TGTGCCAGCAGTTCCCCGACTAGCGGGACCACAGATACGCAGTATTTT.

This chain links TRBV4-1 with TRBJ2-5, with 16 bases matching TRBD2. Germline trimming cut 1 base from V and 5 bases from J; bases unmatched to any gene: 13. The length of the CDR3 is 20 residues. Germline V gives CDR1 MGHRA, CDR2 YSYEKL. The CDR3 loop is CASSQAPGLAGGPYSETQYF. The CDR3 DNA sequence: TGCGCCAGCAGCCAAGCTCCGGGACTAGCGGGAGGGCCCTACTCTGAGACCCAGTACTTC.

This clonotype was seen only a few times. The chain couples TRBV30 to TRBJ1-4; D gene ambiguous. This CDR3 comprises 15 residues. Trimming cost V 1 base and J 0 bases, with 9 bases left between them. From germline, CDR1 is GTSNPN and CDR2 SVGIG (reference sequence). The CDR3 loop is CAWSADFATNEKLFF. CDR3 in DNA: TGTGCCTGGAGTGCCGACTTTGCAACTAATGAAAAACTGTTTTTT.

The V gene is TRBV28, the J gene TRBJ2-7; D not certain. Germline V gives CDR1 MDHEN, CDR2 SYDVKM. V lost 2 bases to trimming and J lost 2 bases, with 7 bases between them. This CDR3 is built from 13 residues. Here the CDR3 reads CASSLNSPYEQYF. The CDR3 region has the DNA TGTGCCAGCAGTTTAAACAGTCCCTACGAGCAGTACTTC.

The chain joins TRBV2 to TRBJ1-5; D unclear. Germline assignment: CDR1 SNHLY and CDR2 FYNNEI. This CDR3 comprises 14 residues. The germline V and J ends were trimmed by 2 bases and 0 bases, with 5 bases remaining between them. CDR3 sequence (DNA): TGTGCCAGCAGTGAAAGTATTAGCAATCAGCCCCAGCATTTT. Its translation is CASSESISNQPQHF.

The J gene is TRBJ2-1, the V gene TRBV5-6; D gene unclear. This CDR3 spans 16 amino acids. Trimming pared 0 bases from V and 9 bases from J, leaving 19 bases between. Germline CDR1 SGHDT, CDR2 YYEEEE. The CDR3 is CASSLAVEARWGEQFF. The CDR3 bases are TGTGCCAGCAGCTTGGCCGTTGAGGCGCGGTGGGGTGAGCAGTTCTTC.

The J gene is TRBJ1-5, the V gene TRBV20-1; the D gene is possibly TRBD1 (5 bases). In germline, CDR1 is DFQATT, CDR2 SNEGSKA (reference sequence). There are 15 residues in the CDR3. The V end was cut by 3 bases, the J end by 4 bases, with 16 bases between. The DNA of the CDR3 is TGCAGTGCTAGCGCATCAACGACAGAAAATCAGCCCCAGCATTTT. As protein: CSASASTTENQPQHF.

This clonotype was seen just once. The genes are TRBV11-2 and TRBJ1-3; D ambiguous. The V end lost 1 base, the J end lost 4 bases, and 5 bases lay between the germline ends. This CDR3 region has 13 residues. Germline V gene lookup returns CDR1 SGHAT and CDR2 FQNNGV. The chain's CDR3 is CASSLVRGNTIYF. As DNA, the CDR3 is TGTGCCAGCAGCTTAGTCCGGGGAAACACCATATATTTT.

Only a few counts were recorded for this clonotype. The genes are TRBV7-9 and TRBJ2-2; TRBD2 matches at 12 bases. CDR3 length: 19 amino acids. Germline V lookup: CDR1 SEHNR, CDR2 FQNEAQ (reference sequence). V was clipped by 6 bases and J by 4 bases; unmatched bases: 15. In DNA form, the CDR3 reads TGTGCCAGCAGTATCACGCGGCTAGCGGGGGGGCCCAGCACCGGGGAGCTGTTTTTT. This encodes CASSITRLAGGPSTGELFF.

The rearrangement uses TRBV29-1 and TRBJ1-1; no reliable D call. This CDR3 is built from 12 residues. Trimming took 4 bases from V and 1 from J, leaving 7 bases between them. The germline CDR1 and CDR2 sequences are SQVTM and ANQGSEA. The CDR3 loop reads CSVGAWNTEAFF. DNA of the CDR3: TGCAGCGTTGGAGCCTGGAACACTGAAGCTTTCTTT.

This clonotype occurred a few times. V is TRBV7-3 and J is TRBJ1-1, with D possibly matching TRBD1 (5 bases). This CDR3 has 15 residues. V dropped 4 bases and J dropped 4 bases, with 16 bases sitting between them. CDR1 and CDR2 from the germline V gene are SGHTA and FQGTGA. Here the CDR3 DNA reads TGTGCCAGCAGCTCCGTAGCGGGGAGGGGCACTGAAGCTTTCTTT. Protein: CASSSVAGRGTEAFF.

V and J are TRBV9 and TRBJ1-1; D uncertain. Trimming shortened V by 0 bases and J by 1 base, and 7 bases separated the two germline ends. The germline V gene has CDR1 SGDLS and CDR2 YYNGEE. This CDR3 comprises 14 residues. The CDR3 sequence is CASSVGGSNTEAFF. CDR3 nucleotide sequence: TGTGCCAGCAGCGTAGGTGGTTCGAACACTGAAGCTTTCTTT.

J is TRBJ2-1 and V is TRBV20-1; the D is unclear. CDR3 length: 14 residues. Trimming shortened V by 5 bases and J by 0 bases, and 11 bases separated the two germline ends. Germline V gene sequence: CDR1 DFQATT, CDR2 SNEGSKA (reference sequence). DNA of the CDR3: TGCAGTGCTCCCGGAACCTTCTCCTACAATGAGCAGTTCTTC. Its protein product is CSAPGTFSYNEQFF.

The J gene is TRBJ2-2, the V gene TRBV6-2 or TRBV6-3; D is uncertain. Germline CDR1 is MNHEY and CDR2 is SVGEGT. The V end lost 7 bases, the J end lost 0 bases, and 9 bases lay between the germline ends. The CDR3 has 14 amino acids. CDR3 sequence reads: CASITGSNTGELFF. The CDR3 bases are TGTGCCAGCATAACGGGTTCGAACACCGGGGAGCTGTTTTTT.

This clonotype showed up just a few times. The chain joins TRBV27 to TRBJ2-7, with D uncertain. The germline gives CDR1 MNHEY, CDR2 SMNVEV (reference sequence). V dropped 6 bases and J dropped 6 bases, with 9 bases sitting between them. This CDR3 contains 11 residues. In DNA form, the CDR3 reads TGTGCCAGCAGGCTGGGATTCGAGCAGTACTTC. It specifies CASRLGFEQYF.

The V gene is TRBV28, the J gene TRBJ1-5; 8 bases map to TRBD1. Germline CDR1 and CDR2: MDHEN and SYDVKM. CDR3 size: 15 residues. V trimming: 2 bases; J trimming: 4 bases; junction bases outside the gene matches: 4. This CDR3 reads CASSLRTGGNQPQHF. CDR3 DNA sequence: TGTGCCAGCAGTTTACGAACAGGGGGGAATCAGCCCCAGCATTTT. Filled out from reference TRBV28 and TRBJ1-5, the complete variable domain reads DVKVTQSSRYLVKRTGEKVFLECVQDMDHENMFWYRQDPGLGLRLIYFSYDVKMKEKGDIPEGYSVSREKKERFSLILESASTNQTSMYLCASSLRTGGNQPQHFGDGTRLSIL.